A few counts support the clone carrying this T cell receptor beta chain. The data derive from a study of patients and donors after allogeneic stem cell transplantation. Trimming removed 2 bases from V and 8 bases from J, with 12 bases in between. The CDR3 is 13 amino acids. From germline, CDR1 is GTSNPN and CDR2 SVGIG (reference sequence). TCRdb re-derived calls from the RT-PCR reads in MiXCR, one entry per CDR3 protein. The sample holds 150,000 to 200,000 distinct CDR3 sequences; 30% are singletons and the top ten take around 3.2%. The V and J genes are TRBV30 and TRBJ1-4; D is possibly TRBD1 (6 bases). The material sequenced was blood, either unsorted or a sorted T cell fraction (not recorded which). The sequence was obtained from a human donor who was either an allogeneic HSCT recipient or a stem cell or donor lymphocyte infusion donor (not recorded which). It is not recorded whose cells these are; they may come from a transplant donor. The CDR3 DNA is TGTGCCTGGAGTCAGGACAGTCCCGAAAAACTGTTTTTT. Its translation is CAWSQDSPEKLFF.